The clone carrying this TCR beta chain was counted only a few times. This record belongs to a study of response to subunit inactivated influenza vaccine. The V gene end was trimmed by 0 bases and the J gene end by 7 bases; junction bases not matched to a gene: 12. This CDR3 has 15 residues. Per germline, CDR1 DFQATT and CDR2 SNEGSKA (reference sequence). TCRdb used MiXCR to reprocess the RT-PCR reads, holding one entry per CDR3 protein. The sample consists of 500,000 to 550,000 distinct CDR3 sequences, under 30% of them appearing once. These data are also associated with another study on T cells expressing NK-cell markers. Per that study: In generating TCR beta cDNA, 5'RACE template switching with UMIs was used.

The sequence was collected from a man aged 45-60 years who received an inactivated influenza vaccine. Material: CD4+ T cells sorted from PBMCs, obtained about 12 days after vaccination. The rearrangement uses TRBV20-1 and TRBJ2-7; 7 nucleotides match TRBD2. CDR3 residues: CSARDLNGRPGEQYF. CDR3 sequence (DNA): TGCAGTGCTAGAGATCTGAACGGGAGGCCGGGGGAGCAGTACTTC.